A selection of T cell receptor beta chains follows, all from one sample in a study of post-analysis software for immune sequencing data. MiXCR, applied by TCRdb to the PCR reads, yields one record per CDR3 protein. Counted here are some 690,000 distinct CDR3 sequences, about 32% occurring once; the ten biggest clones make up roughly 0.54%. The sequenced material came from blood. These receptors were obtained from a girl aged 10-17 years with multiple sclerosis. The CDR3 runs from the conserved cysteine through the conserved F or W. The D gene is left open where the match is weak. Some rows have no size entry. The others give once, few or many, or a class for an expanded clone.

clone_size j_call cdr3_length v_call d_call cdr3_nt cdr3_aa
. TRBJ1-5 17 TRBV20-1 TRBD1 TGCAGTGCTAGAGTTCGATCGGGACAGTTTCCTGACCAGCCCCAGCATTTT CSARVRSGQFPDQPQHF
. TRBJ1-2 14 TRBV5-1 . TGCGCCAGCAGCTGGATGGCGGACAGCTATGGCTACACCTTC CASSWMADSYGYTF
. TRBJ1-5 14 TRBV20-1 TRBD1 TGCAGTGCTGGGACAGGTTTGTACAATCAGCCCCAGCATTTT CSAGTGLYNQPQHF
. TRBJ2-3 14 TRBV6-1 TRBD2 TGTGCCAGCAGTGAACGCGGGAGGGGTCATACGCAGTATTTT CASSERGRGHTQYF
. TRBJ2-3 17 TRBV20-1 . TGCAGTGCTAGAGATCTTGGGGGGGGGCGACGCACAGATACGCAGTATTTT CSARDLGGGRRTDTQYF
. TRBJ2-1 15 TRBV7-9 . TGTGCCAGCAGCTGGGGAAACGGCCCTTACAATGAGCAGTTCTTC CASSWGNGPYNEQFF
. TRBJ2-5 15 TRBV7-2 TRBD1 TGTGCCAGCAGCGAAGACAGGGCAGTGAGAGAGACCCAGTACTTC CASSEDRAVRETQYF
few TRBJ2-4 13 TRBV20-1 TRBD2 TGCAGTGCTAGGGGGGGGGAAAGAGACATTCAGTACTTC CSARGGERDIQYF
many TRBJ2-5 15 TRBV7-2 . TGTGCCAGCAGCTTAGTGGAGACAGGTATAGAGACCCAGTACTTC CASSLVETGIETQYF
. TRBJ2-5 12 TRBV29-1 . TGCAGCGTTGCGGGACTGGCGGAGACCCAGTACTTC CSVAGLAETQYF
few TRBJ2-7 13 TRBV7-9 . TGTGCCAGCAGCTTAGTGGCAGCCTACGAGCAGTACTTC CASSLVAAYEQYF
. TRBJ1-5 16 TRBV6-5 . TGTGCCAGCAGTTATTTGGGACGGCTGATAAATCAGCCCCAGCATTTT CASSYLGRLINQPQHF
few TRBJ2-1 17 TRBV20-1 TRBD2 TGCAGTGCTAGACCCCCTGGAGGGACTAGCGACTACAATGAGCAGTTCTTC CSARPPGGTSDYNEQFF
. TRBJ2-1 15 TRBV4-3 . TGCGCCAGCAGCCAAGACAGGGGTGTTGGCAATGGGCAGTTCTTC CASSQDRGVGNGQFF
few TRBJ2-1 13 TRBV5-1 TRBD2 TGCGCCAGACCAGCGGGGGTAGACAATGAGCAGTTCTTC CARPAGVDNEQFF
few TRBJ2-4 18 TRBV5-1 TRBD2 TGCGCCAGCAGCGCACAGCGAACGAGAGCGGGGATCAAAAACATTCAGTACTTC CASSAQRTRAGIKNIQYF
few TRBJ2-1 14 TRBV10-3 . TGTGCCATCAGTGAGTACGACGTTAGCAATGAGCAGTTCTTC CAISEYDVSNEQFF
few TRBJ2-7 14 TRBV20-1 . TGCAGTGCTAGAGATGATAGGACAGCCTACGAGCAGTACTTC CSARDDRTAYEQYF
. TRBJ1-4 15 TRBV19 TRBD1 TGTGCCAGTAGTACCGGGGGACAGATAAATGAAAAACTGTTTTTT CASSTGGQINEKLFF
. TRBJ1-2 13 TRBV14 . TGTGCCAGCAGCCCTACCTTTGAGGGGCCCTACACCTTC CASSPTFEGPYTF
. TRBJ2-1 14 TRBV20-1 TRBD2 TGCAGTGCCCCCACTAGCGGGACTATCGGGGAGCAGTTCTTC CSAPTSGTIGEQFF
few TRBJ2-5 14 TRBV24-1 TRBD1 TGTGCCACCAGGGGGACAGGGGTGGGAGAGACCCAGTACTTC CATRGTGVGETQYF
. TRBJ2-5 18 TRBV7-2 TRBD1 TGTGCCAGCAGCTTAGTAGGGGGCTCCCTGTCGTACCAAGAGACCCGGTACTTC CASSLVGGSLSYQETRYF
many TRBJ2-7 12 TRBV29-1 . TGCAGCGCTGGAAGGGAGAGGGGCGAGCAGTACTTC CSAGRERGEQYF
once TRBJ2-5 17 TRBV15 . TGTACCACCAGCAGAGACCCCCCGAGGACAGCTCAAGAGACCCAGTACTTC CTTSRDPPRTAQETQYF
many TRBJ2-5 14 TRBV11-1 . TGTGCCAGCAGACGAGTCGTCGGCGGGGAGACCCAGTACTTC CASRRVVGGETQYF
. TRBJ2-1 14 TRBV28 . TGTGCCAGCAGTTTCTCCCCGGGTCTCGGTGAGCAGTTCTTC CASSFSPGLGEQFF
. TRBJ2-7 16 TRBV5-1 TRBD2 TGCGCCAGCAGCTTGGCCTCTAGCGGGAGTGACTACGAGCAGTACTTC CASSLASSGSDYEQYF
. TRBJ2-7 15 TRBV6-6 TRBD1 TGTGCCAGCCGCCCGCTGAGAGGGGGCCCGTACGAGCAGTACTTC CASRPLRGGPYEQYF
. TRBJ2-1 18 TRBV28 . TGTGCCAGCAGTTTCCGCCCTCTAACAGCGGCGAGGGCGGATGAGCAGTTCTTC CASSFRPLTAARADEQFF
. TRBJ2-7 15 TRBV7-2 . TGTGCCAGCAGCTTATCGGGCGGAGGGGCTAGGGAGCAGTACTTC CASSLSGGGAREQYF
many TRBJ2-1 15 TRBV6-5 . TGTGCCAGCAGTTCGGGCTTCCCGGCGGACAATGAGCAGTTCTTC CASSSGFPADNEQFF
. TRBJ2-2 13 TRBV27 . TGTGCCAGCAGTTTTGGGGCGTCCGGGGAGCTGTTTTTT CASSFGASGELFF
. TRBJ1-1 14 TRBV10-3 . TGTGCCATCACTAGAGGGGGGTCCGACACTGAAGCTTTCTTT CAITRGGSDTEAFF
. TRBJ2-3 14 TRBV5-1 TRBD1 TGCGCCAGCAGCTTAAGGACAGGGCCAGATACGCAGTATTTT CASSLRTGPDTQYF
many TRBJ1-6 18 TRBV6-5 . TGTGCCAGCAGTCCATACGGGATGGACAACGCATATAATTCACCCCTCCACTTT CASSPYGMDNAYNSPLHF
. TRBJ1-2 15 TRBV6-5 . TGTGCCAGCAGGGCGCCTGGGGGGAATCTCTATGGCTACACCTTC CASRAPGGNLYGYTF
. TRBJ2-1 13 TRBV6-2/TRBV6-3 . TGTGCCAGCAGCCGTAGGACCGCCCATGAGCAGTTCTTC CASSRRTAHEQFF
. TRBJ1-5 16 TRBV7-2 . TGTGCCAGCAGCCGTCGGGTAGGGGGGCCAAATCAGCCCCAGCATTTT CASSRRVGGPNQPQHF
few TRBJ2-2 12 TRBV29-1 . TGCAGCGCCGGGACGGCCACCGGGGAGCTGTTTTTT CSAGTATGELFF
few TRBJ2-1 14 TRBV2 TRBD2 TGTGCCAGCAGTGCAACGGGAGGGCCAAATGAGCAGTTCTTC CASSATGGPNEQFF
. TRBJ2-3 17 TRBV18 TRBD1 TGTGCCAGCTCATCGCCCGGCAGGGGGCGGATGGTAGATACGCAGTATTTT CASSSPGRGRMVDTQYF
. TRBJ2-1 12 TRBV20-1 . TGCAGTGCTCAAAATAACCTCAATGAGCAGTTCTTC CSAQNNLNEQFF
few TRBJ2-1 14 TRBV5-6 . TGTGCCAGCAGCATGGAGGGCCCCGCGAGGGAGCAGTTCTTC CASSMEGPAREQFF
. TRBJ1-5 13 TRBV11-1 . TGTGCCAGCAGCTTAAGGGCGAGACAGCCCCAGCATTTT CASSLRARQPQHF
. TRBJ1-1 14 TRBV5-1 . TGCGCCAGCAGCCGGCTCGGGGAGGGCACTGAAGCTTTCTTT CASSRLGEGTEAFF
. TRBJ2-5 12 TRBV6-2/TRBV6-3 . TGTGCCAGCAGTCACTCGATCGAGACCCAGTACTTC CASSHSIETQYF
few TRBJ2-5 13 TRBV7-9 . TGTGCCAGCAGCTTAGTCTATCGGGAGACCCAGTACTTC CASSLVYRETQYF
. TRBJ1-2 14 TRBV6-5 . TGTGCCAGCAGGCCCCGGAGCGGTCCCTATGGCTACACCTTC CASRPRSGPYGYTF
few TRBJ1-2 15 TRBV10-3 . TGTGCCATCAGGAGGGGCGCCTCAACTAACTATGGCTACACCTTC CAIRRGASTNYGYTF
. TRBJ2-5 15 TRBV20-1 . TGCAGTGCTAGAGATTTCCGGACGGGGCAAGAGACCCAGTACTTC CSARDFRTGQETQYF
few TRBJ2-5 13 TRBV29-1 TRBD1 TGCAGCGCGAGACCGACAGGGGCAGAGACCCAGTACTTC CSARPTGAETQYF
. TRBJ1-6 14 TRBV20-1 . TGCAGTGCTAGACCAGGGCCCGGTGGGTCACCCCTCCACTTT CSARPGPGGSPLHF
few TRBJ2-5 14 TRBV20-1 . TGCAGTGCTAGAGCACCTAGCTTCGGAGAGACCCAGTACTTC CSARAPSFGETQYF
. TRBJ1-2 15 TRBV27 . TGTGCCTGCAGCTCAGGACCCCAAACCAACTATGGCTACACCTTC CACSSGPQTNYGYTF